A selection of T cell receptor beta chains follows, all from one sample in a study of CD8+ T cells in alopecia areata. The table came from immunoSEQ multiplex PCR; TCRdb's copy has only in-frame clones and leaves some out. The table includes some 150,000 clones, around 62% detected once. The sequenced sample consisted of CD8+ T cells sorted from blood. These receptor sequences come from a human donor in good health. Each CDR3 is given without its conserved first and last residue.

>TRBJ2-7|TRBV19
ATSHKSSYEQY
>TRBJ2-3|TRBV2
ASKGQGNTDTQY
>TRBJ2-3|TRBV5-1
ASSLGPAGGPPDTQY
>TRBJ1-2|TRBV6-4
ASRTQGIAYGYT
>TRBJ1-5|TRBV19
ASSIWGRGQPQH
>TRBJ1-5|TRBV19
ASSIEPADGQPQH
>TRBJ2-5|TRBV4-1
ASSQAASHETQY
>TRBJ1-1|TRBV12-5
ASGASDRYTEAF
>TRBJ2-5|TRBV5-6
ASSLLEGAQETQY
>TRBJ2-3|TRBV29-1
SVVGTVSPGVAEEGRPDTQY
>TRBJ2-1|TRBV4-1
ASSVGPEQF
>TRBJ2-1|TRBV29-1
SVEDQTSEYEQF
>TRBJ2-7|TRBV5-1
ASSFSRGSYEQY
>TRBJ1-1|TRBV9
ASSVGNSMNTEAF
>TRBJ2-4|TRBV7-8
ASSLVGSALAKNIQY
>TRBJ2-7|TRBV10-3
AISGGREATYEQY
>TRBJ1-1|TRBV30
AWRETGNTEAF
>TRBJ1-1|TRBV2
ASSVPPGADTEAF
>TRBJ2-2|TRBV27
ASSLSVTSGRGGELF
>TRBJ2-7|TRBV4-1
ASSQESVSGRSYEQY
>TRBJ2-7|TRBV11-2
ASSLSGSSYEQY
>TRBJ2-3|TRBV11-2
ASSLTGDTQY